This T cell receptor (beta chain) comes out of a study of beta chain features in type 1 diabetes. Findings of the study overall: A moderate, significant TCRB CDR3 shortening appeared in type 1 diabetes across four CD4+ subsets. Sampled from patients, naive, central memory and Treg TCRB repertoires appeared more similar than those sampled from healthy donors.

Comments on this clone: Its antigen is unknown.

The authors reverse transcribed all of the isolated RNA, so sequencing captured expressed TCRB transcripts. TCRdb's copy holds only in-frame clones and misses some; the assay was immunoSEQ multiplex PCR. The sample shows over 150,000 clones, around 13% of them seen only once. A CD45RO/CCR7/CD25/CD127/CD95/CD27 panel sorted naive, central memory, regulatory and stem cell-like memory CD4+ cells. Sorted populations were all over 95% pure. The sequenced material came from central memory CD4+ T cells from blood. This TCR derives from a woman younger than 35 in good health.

The CDR3 sequence is CAWSVEDRYTEAFF. The CDR3 DNA sequence: TGTGCCTGGAGTGTGGAGGACAGATACACTGAAGCTTTCTTT. The V and J genes are TRBV30 and TRBJ1-1, with a possible D match to TRBD1 (6 bases). Germline loops: CDR1 GTSNPN, CDR2 SVGIG (reference sequence). Trimming left V 0 bases short and J 3 bases short, with 11 bases between. The CDR3 runs to 14 residues. The variable domain in full, with the rest retrieved from reference TRBV30 and TRBJ1-1, is SQTIHQWPATLVQPVGSPLSLECTVEGTSNPNLYWYRQAAGRGLQLLFYSVGIGQISSEVPQNLSASRPQDRQFILSSKKLLLSDSGFYLCAWSVEDRYTEAFFGQGTRLTVV.